This TCR beta chain is from a study of vaccination and CD4 T cells after COVID-19 (dated by TCRdb to the early 2020s). Describing the broader study: SARS-CoV-2 positivity had been established in the convalescent patients by nasal swab PCR, and mild disease was recorded in several of these patients and severe disease in one. The convalescent cohort comprised six males and four females, including two Hispanic individuals, seven Caucasians, two Asians and one multiracial person. Each participant got two doses of either the Pfizer-BioNTech BNT162b2 vaccine (n=8) or the Moderna mRNA-1273 vaccine (n=2). Post-COVID blood samples were collected from convalescent patients a median of approximately 93 days after diagnosis, with a range of roughly 30 to 161 days. Post-vaccine blood samples were collected a median of around 10 weeks after the second vaccine dose, ranging from roughly 13 to 250 days. A few convalescent patients gave samples both early after vaccination (day 14) and late after vaccination (days 161 to 241). Culture stimuli were overlapping spike peptide pools from SARS-CoV-2 and from the common cold coronaviruses HCoV-NL63, HCoV-OC43 and HCoV-229E. Control cultures received a CEFX viral epitope pool as the positive control, an HIV-1 Nef peptide pool as the negative control, or no peptide. In 10 COVID-19 convalescent patients and a few infection-naive healthy vaccine recipients, researchers compared the spike-specific CD4+ TCR repertoire from before mRNA vaccination with the repertoire from after. Points the paper makes about the study in general: The median count of SARS-CoV-2-reactive clonotypes went up from 20 to 25 after infection to more than 30 after vaccination, although the change was not significant. Among the post-vaccine SARS-CoV-2-reactive clones in convalescent patients, a median approximately 86% showed up only after vaccination, which suggests vaccine-specific priming. The number of convalescent patients in the study was relatively small, and the study did not examine early timepoints following natural infection. Nearly all vaccine-specific clones in convalescent patients (304 of 307) were mono-reactive for SARS-CoV-2 spike rather than cross-reactive with common cold coronaviruses.

As concerns this clonotype: Its antigen is not yet known. Base qualities are not recorded, but no much larger clone differs from it by a single base.

In light of the paper, this sample's time point label describes: late sampling 161 to 241 days after vaccination in a few convalescent patients. The sample's treatment or condition label, in plain terms: approximately nine-day PBMC culture with coronavirus spike peptide pools or control peptides (ViraFEST assay). The ViraFEST assay was used in the study, in which antigen-specific T cells were expanded with peptide pools and expanded clonotypes were subsequently identified by TCR sequencing. The convalescent patients' positive SARS-CoV-2 PCR tests were from March to December 2020, which was before the Alpha, Beta and Delta variants emerged in the United States. PBMCs were cultured at fewer than 2.5 million per well in IMDM supplemented with approximately 4.7% human AB serum and roughly 10 IU/ml IL-2, with roughly 9.5 ug/ml peptide pools added. Half of the culture medium was replaced with fresh IL-2-containing medium on days 3 and 7. CD4+ T cells were isolated after approximately eleven days of culture through negative selection using the EasySep CD4+ T cell isolation kit. Ficoll-Paque Plus gradient centrifugation was used to isolate PBMCs from whole blood, and the isolated PBMCs were then either used fresh or cryopreserved at -140C. In general, triplicate wells were set up for every culture condition.

Libraries were built with PCR. DNA from cultured CD4+ T cells underwent TCR sequencing with the Oncomine TCR Beta short-read assay at the Johns Hopkins FTIC core. The QIAamp micro DNA kit was used to extract genomic DNA from the cultured CD4+ T cells. Oncomine TCR Beta libraries from cultured CD4+ T cells were pooled with unique dual indexes and sequenced on an Illumina iSeq 100. The authors processed their data as follows. Non-productive sequences were removed, and CDR3s not starting with C, not ending with F or W, or shorter than 7 amino acids were discarded. Antigen-specific clonotypes were identified using the MANAFEST web application through comparison of peptide-stimulated wells with reference and other culture wells. Positive clones required FDR below 0.05, an odds ratio above 5, and productive frequency above 0.1% in at least two of three replicate wells. A clonotype counted as cross-reactive if it showed significant expansion both in the SARS-CoV-2 spike wells and in at least one common cold coronavirus spike condition. CDR3 homology was assessed with Levenshtein distances (stringdist) and unrooted phylogenetic trees (ape) in R version 3.6.1. In TCRdb, the public reads were trimmed at Q25 with fastp and aligned with MiXCR, with productive beta chains retained. Rows with one shared CDR3 protein collapse into an entry with the most common genes and DNA. V and J calls and clone size were set by TCRdb, not the authors. This sample is represented by about 18,000 distinct CDR3 sequences; 47% of them were singletons. Of the sample, over 20% is held by the ten largest clones.

A distance of 15 bases separates the germline ends of V and J, which lose 4 bases and 4 bases respectively. In the germline V gene, CDR1 corresponds to KGHDR and CDR2 to SFDVKD. Spanning cysteine to phenylalanine, the CDR3 consists of 15 amino acids. Only the CDR3 DNA stays, 45 bases, in frame from base 1. The sequence links TRBV24-1 to TRBJ1-2; TRBD1 might be the D gene, on 5 matching bases. Specimen: CD4+ T cells from blood, cultured in vitro, collected about 7 months after SARS-CoV-2 vaccination. The sequence was collected from a human donor who had recovered from COVID-19. Here the CDR3 is given as CATSDPRGTSYGYTF. The bases read TGTGCCACCAGTGACCCGCGGGGCACCTCCTATGGCTACACCTTC.